This T cell receptor beta chain was recorded in a study of cytomegalovirus exposure and HLA in healthy donors. Study results and caveats: A likely sequencing artifact accounted for one observed cluster of highly shared sequence variants.

V shed 3 bases and J 1 base; nucleotides not matched to a gene: 4. The CDR3 has 16 residues. Germline CDR1 is KGHSH and CDR2 is LQKENI. Primers for the PCR totalled 60 Vbeta and 13 Jbeta. Profiled with immunoSEQ multiplex PCR; TCRdb holds only in-frame clones, not every one. The table lists approximately 110,000 clones, approximately 70% of them singletons. This clone was found a few times. The antigen is unknown. V gene TRBV18 combines with J gene TRBJ2-2; 8 bases are shared with TRBD1. Specimen: PBMCs. This TCR derives from a man aged 55-75 years in good health and CMV-seropositive. The CDR3 loop reads CASSPTGGMNTGELFF. The DNA of the CDR3 is TGTGCCAGCTCACCTACAGGGGGGATGAACACCGGGGAGCTGTTTTTT.